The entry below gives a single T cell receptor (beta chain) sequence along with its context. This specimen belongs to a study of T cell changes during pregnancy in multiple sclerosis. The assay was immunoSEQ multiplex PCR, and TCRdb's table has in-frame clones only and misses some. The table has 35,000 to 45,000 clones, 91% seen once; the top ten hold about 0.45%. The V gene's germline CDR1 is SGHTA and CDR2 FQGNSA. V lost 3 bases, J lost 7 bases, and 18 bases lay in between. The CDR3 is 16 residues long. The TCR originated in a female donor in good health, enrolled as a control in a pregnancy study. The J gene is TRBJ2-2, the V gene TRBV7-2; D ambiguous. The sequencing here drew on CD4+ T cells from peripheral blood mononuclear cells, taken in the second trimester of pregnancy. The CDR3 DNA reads TGTGCCAGCAGCTTTGCCATAATAGCTTCTGGCGGGGAGCTGTTTTTT. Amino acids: CASSFAIIASGGELFF. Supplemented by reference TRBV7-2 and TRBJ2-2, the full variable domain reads GAGVSQSPSNKVTEKGKDVELRCDPISGHTALYWYRQSLGQGLEFLIYFQGNSAPDKSGLPSDRFSAERTGGSVSTLTIQRTQQEDSAVYLCASSFAIIASGGELFFGEGSRLTVL.